Presented here are 27 T cell receptor beta chains from one specimen sequenced in a study of long-term antiretroviral therapy in people with HIV. Researchers report immunoSEQ v3.0 was run at survey level. The repertoire was sequenced with immunoSEQ multiplex PCR; TCRdb's copy has only in-frame clones and lacks some. The table has approximately 15,000 clones, about 86% seen once; the top ten hold roughly 7.7%. The sample in question was unsorted PBMCs, obtained 0.1 years after starting antiretroviral therapy. All receptors derive from a man aged 18 to 30 with HIV.

A single count supports this clone. The chain has TRBV6-5 and TRBJ2-2; maybe TRBD1 (5 bases). From germline, CDR1 is MNHEY and CDR2 SVGAGI. This CDR3 region has 13 residues. The V end was cut by 6 bases, the J end by 4 bases, with 9 bases between. Here the CDR3 reads CASRWTPTGELFF. CDR3 DNA sequence: TGTGCCAGCAGGTGGACACCCACCGGGGAGCTGTTTTTT.

The chain couples TRBV14 to TRBJ1-6, with D maybe TRBD1 (6 bases). Between the trimmed V and J ends, which lost 3 bases and 8 bases, there was a span of 8 bases. The CDR3 sequence is 13 residues long. The germline CDR1 and CDR2 sequences are SGHDN and FVKESK. CDR3: CASSQRQDSPLHF. CDR3 coding DNA: TGTGCCAGCAGCCAGCGACAGGATTCACCCCTCCACTTT.

This clone was detected only once. The chain combines TRBV7-9 with TRBJ2-3, with no clear D. V was trimmed by 0 bases and J by 0 bases, leaving 7 bases between them. The CDR3 consists of 15 residues. CDR1 and CDR2 (germline): SEHNR, FQNEAQ (reference sequence). This CDR3 reads CASSLATDSTDTQYF. CDR3 nucleotides: TGTGCCAGCAGCTTAGCAACTGACAGCACAGATACGCAGTATTTT. The whole variable domain, remainder taken from reference TRBV7-9 and TRBJ2-3, is DTGVSQNPRHKITKRGQNVTFRCDPISEHNRLYWYRQTLGQGPEFLTYFQNEAQLEKSRLLSDRFSAERPKGSFSTLEIQRTEQGDSAMYLCASSLATDSTDTQYFGPGTRLTVL.

This sequence joins TRBV7-9 and TRBJ2-1; 10 nucleotides align to TRBD2. The CDR3 has 15 residues. Trimming cost V 5 bases and J 5 bases; bases outside gene matches: 6. In germline, CDR1 is SEHNR, CDR2 FQNEAQ (reference sequence). The CDR3 coding sequence is TGTGCCAGCAGCCTTAGCGGGGGGTTAGACAATGAGCAGTTCTTC. This encodes CASSLSGGLDNEQFF.

This clone was counted a single time. The genes are TRBV5-4 and TRBJ1-2, with 11 bases that match TRBD1. The CDR3 spans 15 residues. The junction had 7 bases not matched to a gene; V was cut back by 3 bases and J by 6 bases. Germline V gene lookup returns CDR1 SGHNT and CDR2 YYREEE (reference sequence). CDR3 sequence: CASSSKDRGLNGYTF. In nucleotides, the CDR3 is TGTGCCAGCAGCTCCAAGGACAGGGGGCTTAATGGCTACACCTTC. Combining the CDR3 with reference TRBV5-4 and TRBJ1-2 gives the whole variable domain ETGVTQSPTHLIKTRGQQVTLRCSSQSGHNTVSWYQQALGQGPQFIFQYYREEENGRGNFPPRFSGLQFPNYSSELNVNALELDDSALYLCASSSKDRGLNGYTFGSGTRLTVV.

The chain couples TRBV4-1 to TRBJ1-3; no clear D gene. Trimming cost V 1 base and J 4 bases, with 17 bases left between them. Germline V CDR1 and CDR2: MGHRA, YSYEKL. The CDR3 contains 17 residues. CDR3 nucleotides: TGCGCCAGCAGCCAAGCCCCGGCCCCGAGAGAAGGAAACACCATATATTTT. Amino acid sequence: CASSQAPAPREGNTIYF.

V usage is TRBV10-3 and J usage is TRBJ2-1, with D perhaps matching TRBD2 (6 bases). CDR3 length equals 14 residues. CDR1 is ENHRY and CDR2 is SYGVKD in the germline V gene. Trimming removed 8 bases from V and 3 bases from J, with 14 bases in between. The CDR3 protein is CAISGGTGYNEQFF. The CDR3 DNA follows: TGTGCCATCTCAGGCGGGACTGGCTACAATGAGCAGTTCTTC.

This chain links TRBV7-8 with TRBJ2-7, with TRBD2 identical over 8 bases. Germline CDR1 reads SGHVS; CDR2 reads FQNEAQ. CDR3 length equals 14 residues. J lost 8 bases, V lost 5 bases, and 11 bases had no gene match. The CDR3 DNA sequence: TGTGCCAGCAGCCCGGCGGGGGGACCCTCGAAGCAGTACTTC. Encoded protein: CASSPAGGPSKQYF.

The chain recombines TRBV19 with TRBJ2-2; D remains unclear. CDR1 is LNHDA and CDR2 is SQIVND in the germline V gene (reference sequence). The V gene lost 5 bases and the J gene lost 2 bases, with 15 bases spanning the gap. There are 16 residues in the CDR3. The CDR3 DNA reads TGTGCCAGTAGTTCGTCCAGCTTTTTAAACACCGGGGAGCTGTTTTTT. This encodes CASSSSSFLNTGELFF.

The chain recombines TRBV7-9 with TRBJ2-7; D may be TRBD1 or TRBD2 (5 bases each). From germline, CDR1 is SEHNR and CDR2 FQNEAQ (reference sequence). The germline V and J ends were trimmed by 5 bases and 5 bases, with 16 bases remaining between them. CDR3 size: 14 residues. The CDR3 region has the DNA TGTGCCAGCAGCCAAGGCACGGGACCCCACGAGCAGTACTTC. It specifies CASSQGTGPHEQYF.

The gene calls are TRBV27 and TRBJ2-3; 9 bases align to TRBD2. CDR1 is MNHEY and CDR2 is SMNVEV in the germline V gene (reference sequence). V was pared by 4 bases and J by 4 bases, with 9 bases of the junction left unmatched. There are 16 residues in the CDR3. The CDR3 sequence is CASSSGSGGASDTQYF. The CDR3, as DNA: TGTGCCAGCAGTTCAGGTAGCGGGGGCGCTTCAGATACGCAGTATTTT.

The chain recombines TRBV7-6 with TRBJ1-3; the D gene is possibly TRBD1 (6 bases). Germline-derived CDR1 and CDR2 are SGHVS and FNYEAQ. V lost 6 bases and J lost 0, with 12 bases in between. This CDR3 comprises 15 residues. Here the CDR3 DNA reads TGTGCCAGCAGTACGGACAGACGCTCTGGAAACACCATATATTTT. It encodes CASSTDRRSGNTIYF. The full variable domain, in which reference TRBV7-6 and TRBJ1-3 provide the parts outside the CDR3, is GAGVSQSPRYKVTKRGQDVALRCDPISGHVSLYWYRQALGQGPEFLTYFNYEAQQDKSGLPNDRFSAERPEGSISTLTIQRTEQRDSAMYRCASSTDRRSGNTIYFGEGSWLTVV.

The chain has TRBV7-9 and TRBJ2-1; the match to TRBD2 covers 7 bases. This CDR3 has 15 residues. J was trimmed by 5 bases and V by 5 bases; bases with no gene match: 9. The germline V gene encodes CDR1 SEHNR and CDR2 FQNEAQ (reference sequence). CDR3 region: CASSQERGGNNEQFF. The CDR3 DNA follows: TGTGCCAGCAGCCAAGAGCGGGGAGGGAACAATGAGCAGTTCTTC.

The chain employs TRBV4-1 and TRBJ2-1, with 8 bases matching TRBD2. CDR1 MGHRA and CDR2 YSYEKL come from the germline V gene. The CDR3 is 21 amino acids. V gave up 4 bases and J gave up 1 base; unmatched junction bases: 21. The CDR3 here is CASSPEGEWAGGISSYNEQFF. DNA for the CDR3: TGCGCCAGCAGCCCTGAGGGGGAGTGGGCGGGGGGCATTAGTTCCTACAATGAGCAGTTCTTC.

This clone was counted between two and nine times. The CDR3 coding sequence is TGTGCCAGCAGCGTACCCTACGAGCAGTACTTC. Translation: CASSVPYEQYF. The genes are TRBV7-3 and TRBJ2-7, with D uncertain. This CDR3 region has 11 residues. Trimming left V 5 bases short and J 2 bases short, with 4 bases between. Germline-derived CDR1 and CDR2 are SGHTA and FQGTGA.

The chain is built from TRBV27 and TRBJ1-6, with D hard to call. Germline V gene data show CDR1 as MNHEY and CDR2 as SMNVEV (reference sequence). CDR3 size: 15 residues. Trimming took 1 base from V and 6 from J, leaving 10 bases between them. The DNA of the CDR3 is TGTGCCAGCAGTTTATGGAAGGGTATTAATTCACCCCTCCACTTT. This translates into CASSLWKGINSPLHF.

The J gene is TRBJ1-5, the V gene TRBV5-1; D uncertain. Germline CDR1 SGHRS, CDR2 YFSETQ. The CDR3 has 13 amino acids. With 0 bases removed from V and 6 bases from J, the gap between germline ends came to 7 bases. The DNA for the CDR3 is TGCGCCAGCAGCTTGGACGGGAGTCAGCCCCAGCATTTT. Its protein is CASSLDGSQPQHF. Full variable domain (missing parts from reference TRBV5-1 and TRBJ1-5): KAGVTQTPRYLIKTRGQQVTLSCSPISGHRSVSWYQQTPGQGLQFLFEYFSETQRNKGNFPGRFSGRQFSNSRSEMNVSTLELGDSALYLCASSLDGSQPQHFGDGTRLSIL.

The rearrangement joins TRBV6-5 to TRBJ2-2; no reliable D call. The CDR3 spans 13 residues. V lost 3 bases and J lost 6, with 8 bases in between. Per the germline V gene, CDR1 is MNHEY and CDR2 is SVGAGI. The CDR3 here is CASSYGVSGELFF. DNA of the CDR3: TGTGCCAGCAGTTATGGGGTCTCCGGGGAGCTGTTTTTT.

V usage is TRBV2 and J usage is TRBJ2-7; a possible D gene is TRBD1 (6 bases). Germline CDR1 and CDR2: SNHLY and FYNNEI. CDR3 length: 14 amino acids. Trimming took off 7 bases at V and 3 bases at J, with 16 bases between the two ends. In DNA, the CDR3 is TGTGCCAGCACAGACGGACAGCTAGTCTACGAGCAGTACTTC. It is translated as CASTDGQLVYEQYF.

V is TRBV9 and J is TRBJ2-6; D is unclear. Trimming pared 4 bases from V and 1 base from J, leaving 15 bases between. CDR1 and CDR2 (germline): SGDLS, YYNGEE. The CDR3 spans 17 residues. CDR3 in DNA: TGTGCCAGCAGCCCTTCCTCCCCTCTATCTGGGGCCAACGTCCTGACTTTC. Protein sequence: CASSPSSPLSGANVLTF.

This chain links TRBV2 with TRBJ2-5; D is unresolved. The CDR3 length is 13 residues. Trimming shortened V by 10 bases and J by 5 bases, and 17 bases separated the two germline ends. Germline V gene data show CDR1 as SNHLY and CDR2 as FYNNEI. The DNA of the CDR3 is TGTGCCATCCACGAGGAAGTGGGGGAGACCCAGTACTTC. Amino acids: CAIHEEVGETQYF. Looking up the rest from reference TRBV2 and TRBJ2-5 gives the full variable domain: EPEVTQTPSHQVTQMGQEVILRCVPISNHLYFYWYRQILGQKVEFLVSFYNNEISEKSEIFDDQFSVERPDGSNFTLKIRSTKLEDSAMYFCAIHEEVGETQYFGPGTRLLVL.

This chain uses TRBV19 with TRBJ2-4; 7 bases map to TRBD1. Germline CDR1 is LNHDA and CDR2 is SQIVND (reference sequence). This CDR3 has 11 amino acids. The J segment lost 12 bases and the V segment lost 7 bases, leaving 6 bases of the junction unmatched. In DNA, the CDR3 is TGTGCCAGTAATGAGGGACAGACTCAGTACTTC. Its translation is CASNEGQTQYF.

V is TRBV6-1 and J is TRBJ1-2, with 8 bases fitting TRBD1. The V segment lost 1 base and the J segment 2 bases; nucleotides outside the gene matches: 12. The CDR3 length is 18 residues. The germline V gene has CDR1 MNHNS and CDR2 SASEGT. Here the CDR3 reads CASSEVGRPGGANYGYTF. The CDR3 DNA sequence: TGTGCCAGCAGTGAAGTAGGTCGCCCAGGGGGCGCCAACTATGGCTACACCTTC.

This clone was seen once. This chain uses TRBV7-9 with TRBJ2-3, with unresolved D. Germline lookup yields CDR1 SEHNR and CDR2 FQNEAQ (reference sequence). Trimming took 1 base from V and 2 from J, leaving 10 bases between them. The CDR3 is made up of 15 amino acids. The CDR3 DNA is TGTGCCAGCAGCTTAGGTTGGACCCCCACAGATACGCAGTATTTT. Translated: CASSLGWTPTDTQYF.

V usage is TRBV4-3 and J usage is TRBJ1-1, with unresolved D. The V gene lost 5 bases and the J gene lost 7 bases, with 14 bases spanning the gap. The CDR3 is 13 amino acids. The germline gives CDR1 LGHNA, CDR2 YSLEER. As DNA, the CDR3 is TGCGCCAGCAGCAGGGATCGCCGAGGTGAAGCTTTCTTT. It translates to CASSRDRRGEAFF.

CDR3 nucleotide sequence: TGCAGCGTTAGATCTGGGGCCAACGTCCTGACTTTC. This encodes CSVRSGANVLTF. This chain joins TRBV29-1 and TRBJ2-6; no clear D. V dropped 5 bases and J dropped 1 base, with 3 bases sitting between them. Germline values: CDR1 SQVTM, CDR2 ANQGSEA. The CDR3 spans 12 residues. Based on the CDR3 plus reference TRBV29-1 and TRBJ2-6, the full variable domain is SAVISQKPSRDICQRGTSLTIQCQVDSQVTMMFWYRQQPGQSLTLIATANQGSEATYESGFVIDKFPISRPNLTFSTLTVSNMSPEDSSIYLCSVRSGANVLTFGAGSRLTVL.

The V gene is TRBV14, the J gene TRBJ2-7; D call uncertain. The CDR3 extends over 16 amino acids. V was pared by 0 bases and J by 1 base, with 13 bases between. Germline V CDR1 and CDR2: SGHDN, FVKESK. CDR3 sequence: CASSQDLDVKSYEQYF. CDR3 DNA: TGTGCCAGCAGCCAAGATCTGGACGTGAAATCCTACGAGCAGTACTTC.